These T cell receptor beta chains were read from a single sample in a study of T cell responses to AZD1222 COVID-19 vaccine. The data were produced by immunoSEQ multiplex PCR, yet TCRdb's version contains in-frame clones alone and is incomplete. The top ten clones hold around 26% of a sample with 89,000 or so clones, 75% to 95% of them seen once. The sequences come from peripheral blood, collected 28 days after the second AZD1222 dose. The receptors come from an adult who received the AZD1222 COVID-19 vaccine. The CDR3 runs from the conserved cysteine through the conserved F or W. D genes are given only for firm matches. Clone size appears in some rows only: once, few, many, or a class for an expanded clone.

J: TRBJ1-6
D: -
V: TRBV28
size: once
DNA: TGTGCCAGCCGGGGGCAGAATAATTCACCCCTCCACTTT
CDR3: CASRGQNNSPLHF

J: TRBJ2-1
D: -
V: TRBV11-3
size: once
DNA: TGTGCCAGCAGCTCCGCGTTCTACAATGAGCAGTTCTTC
CDR3: CASSSAFYNEQFF

J: TRBJ2-4
D: -
V: TRBV5-5
size: -
DNA: TGTGCCAGCAGCTCCGGAGAGGGTTGGAACATTCAGTACTTC
CDR3: CASSSGEGWNIQYF

J: TRBJ2-3
D: -
V: TRBV27
size: -
DNA: TGTGCCAGCAGTTTATCGGAACCAGATACGCAGTATTTT
CDR3: CASSLSEPDTQYF

J: TRBJ2-5
D: -
V: TRBV7-6
size: -
DNA: TGTGCCAGCAGCGATCTGGGCAGGGGTGGCGAGACCCAGTACTTC
CDR3: CASSDLGRGGETQYF

J: TRBJ2-7
D: TRBD1
V: TRBV6-5
size: -
DNA: TGTGCCAGCAGGGGTACAGGGGGTCGGGAGTACGAGCAGTACTTC
CDR3: CASRGTGGREYEQYF

J: TRBJ1-2
D: -
V: TRBV6-1
size: -
DNA: TGTGCCAGCAGTGAAGGAAGGACTCATGGCTACACCTTC
CDR3: CASSEGRTHGYTF

J: TRBJ2-7
D: -
V: TRBV9
size: -
DNA: TGTGCCAGCAGCCCCAGGAGCTCCTACGAGCAGTACTTC
CDR3: CASSPRSSYEQYF

J: TRBJ2-5
D: TRBD2
V: TRBV29-1
size: -
DNA: TGCAGCGTTGATAAGCTAGCGGGGGGGGAAGAGACCCAGTACTTC
CDR3: CSVDKLAGGEETQYF

J: TRBJ1-2
D: TRBD1
V: TRBV14
size: -
DNA: TGTGCCAGCAGCCAAGAAGGGACAGGCCTAGGGGGCTACACCTTC
CDR3: CASSQEGTGLGGYTF